The rows below give T cell receptor beta chains drawn from one sample of a study of T and B cells in COVID-19 patients. TCRdb processed the multiplex PCR reads anew with MiXCR; each CDR3 protein has one entry. The table records roughly 7,000 distinct CDR3 sequences, 20% to 25% of them present only once. The sequencing sample was made of blood. These receptors originate from a human donor who had recovered from COVID-19. The CDR3 runs from the conserved cysteine through the conserved F or W. A D gene is named only where the DNA matches it firmly. Expanded clones are given a class, and other clones once, few, many or no size at all.

TRBJ1-6 TRBV20-1 . . TGCAGTGCCCCCAGGGGTGATTCACCCCTCCACTTT CSAPRGDSPLHF
TRBJ2-2 TRBV5-1 TRBD2 few TGCGCCAGCAGCCCTAGAGCGGGGGGGCCCAACACCGGGGAGCTGTTTTTT CASSPRAGGPNTGELFF
TRBJ2-2 TRBV6-5 TRBD2 medium-sized TGTGCCAGCAGTTGGGAGGGGACCGGGGAGCTGTTTTTT CASSWEGTGELFF
TRBJ2-5 TRBV12-3/TRBV12-4 . few TGTGCCAGCAGTTTCCCAGGGCCCCAAGAGACCCAGTACTTC CASSFPGPQETQYF
TRBJ2-7 TRBV19 TRBD2 medium-sized TGTGCCAGTAGTATTTTTTCGGCTAGCGGGGAATACGAGCAGTACTTC CASSIFSASGEYEQYF
TRBJ1-2 TRBV5-1 . few TGCGCCAGCAGCTCCGCCGGGACAACCTATGGCTACACCTTC CASSSAGTTYGYTF
TRBJ1-1 TRBV7-9 . . TGTGCCAGCAGCTTATTGGTTGCGGTTGAAGCTTTCTTT CASSLLVAVEAFF
TRBJ2-5 TRBV6-1 TRBD2 . TGTGCCAGCAGTGAAGCTAGCGGGGGGGAGACCCAGTACTTC CASSEASGGETQYF
TRBJ2-2 TRBV24-1 . few TGTGCCACCAACGGGGGCTTCACCGGGGAGCTGTTTTTT CATNGGFTGELFF
TRBJ2-1 TRBV19 . medium-sized TGTGCCAGTAGAACCCCGACAGCGAATGAGCAGTTCTTC CASRTPTANEQFF
TRBJ2-3 TRBV7-2 TRBD2 medium-sized TGTGCCAGCAGCTTAGTAAGCGGGGGTATCACAGATACGCAGTATTTT CASSLVSGGITDTQYF